These T cell receptor beta chains were read from a single sample in a study of a mutant IDH1 vaccine in newly diagnosed glioma. Sequenced by immunoSEQ multiplex PCR; TCRdb stores in-frame clones only, minus some. The sample has some 38,000 clones; approximately 92% are singletons. Sequencing was performed on PBMCs, taken from a glioma patient treated with radiotherapy, temozolomide or both. All receptors derive from a man younger than 30 with glioma. Each CDR3 is given with its conserved first and last residue. Fields, in order: clone size, J gene, D gene, CDR3 length, V gene, CDR3 protein, CDR3 DNA. D genes are given only for firm matches. Clone size, where shown, is once, few, many, or a class for clones that have expanded.

.,TRBJ1-2,.,14,TRBV28,CASSLDRNNYGYTF,TGTGCCAGCAGTTTAGACAGGAATAACTATGGCTACACCTTC
.,TRBJ2-7,TRBD2,14,TRBV6-1,CASSWTSGIYEQYF,TGTGCCAGCAGTTGGACTAGCGGGATCTACGAGCAGTACTTC
.,TRBJ1-1,.,13,TRBV7-2,CASSLEVRGQAFF,TGTGCCAGCAGCTTAGAAGTTAGGGGACAAGCTTTCTTT
.,TRBJ2-7,TRBD1,15,TRBV27,CASSTRDRGSYEQYF,TGTGCCAGCAGTACCCGGGACAGGGGTTCCTACGAGCAGTACTTC
.,TRBJ1-5,TRBD1,14,TRBV6-1,CASSGGQGLPPQHF,TGTGCCAGCAGTGGGGGACAGGGTCTGCCGCCCCAGCATTTT
.,TRBJ1-2,.,13,TRBV2,CASSEEGNYGYTF,TGTGCCAGCAGTGAAGAGGGTAACTATGGCTACACCTTC
.,TRBJ1-1,.,12,TRBV10-1,CASSDYGGEAFF,TGCGCCAGCAGTGACTATGGGGGTGAAGCTTTCTTT
.,TRBJ1-5,.,15,TRBV6-1,CASSTWANGNQPQHF,TGTGCCAGCAGCACCTGGGCTAATGGCAATCAGCCCCAGCATTTT
.,TRBJ2-3,TRBD2,16,TRBV7-9,CASSSRLAGTTDTQYF,TGTGCCAGCAGCTCCCGACTAGCGGGGACCACAGATACGCAGTATTTT
.,TRBJ1-4,.,14,TRBV30,CAWSKLGENEKLFF,TGTGCCTGGAGTAAGCTAGGAGAGAATGAAAAACTGTTTTTT
.,TRBJ2-5,.,13,TRBV10-3,CAIKGTTEETQYF,TGTGCCATCAAAGGGACAACGGAAGAGACCCAGTACTTC
once,TRBJ2-1,.,15,TRBV5-5,CASSVSGTKGQLQFF,TGTGCCAGCAGCGTCTCCGGGACCAAAGGGCAATTGCAGTTCTTC
.,TRBJ1-3,.,16,TRBV5-1,CASSLTVLPSGNTIYF,TGCGCCAGCAGCTTGACGGTCCTCCCCTCTGGAAACACCATATATTTT
.,TRBJ2-7,.,17,TRBV27,CASSLSRLGHPTREQYF,TGTGCCAGCAGTTTATCGAGACTAGGACACCCGACACGGGAGCAGTACTTC
.,TRBJ1-1,TRBD1,12,TRBV5-6,CASSRGLTEAFF,TGTGCCAGCAGCAGGGGGCTCACTGAAGCTTTCTTT
.,TRBJ2-2,.,13,TRBV7-9,CGAGVLGTGELFF,TGTGGGGCCGGGGTGTTGGGCACCGGGGAGCTGTTTTTT
.,TRBJ1-1,.,13,TRBV14,CASSQVAGFEAFF,TGTGCCAGCAGCCAAGTAGCAGGCTTTGAAGCTTTCTTT
once,TRBJ2-4,.,13,TRBV27,CATREGTKNIQYF,TGTGCCACCCGAGAGGGGACCAAAAACATTCAGTACTTC
.,TRBJ1-5,TRBD1,15,TRBV6-1,CASSLKGAGGQPQHF,TGTGCCAGCAGTTTGAAGGGGGCGGGGGGTCAGCCCCAGCATTTT
.,TRBJ2-3,TRBD1,14,TRBV28,CASSTPGTGGRQYF,TGTGCCAGCAGTACTCCCGGGACAGGGGGCCGGCAGTATTTT
.,TRBJ1-2,TRBD1,12,TRBV28,CASSLGQGRYTF,TGTGCCAGCAGTTTGGGACAGGGTCGCTACACCTTC
.,TRBJ2-1,.,16,TRBV5-1,CASSFRARDSNNEQFF,TGCGCCAGCAGCTTTAGGGCGAGAGATTCCAACAATGAGCAGTTCTTC
.,TRBJ2-3,.,14,TRBV2,CASTLGIGTDTQYF,TGTGCCAGCACCCTTGGTATAGGTACAGATACGCAGTATTTT
.,TRBJ2-7,TRBD1,13,TRBV7-9,CASSLRTGDEQYF,TGTGCCAGCAGCCTCCGGACAGGGGACGAGCAGTACTTC
.,TRBJ1-5,TRBD1,16,TRBV6-1,CASSAARTGNNQPQHF,TGTGCCAGCAGTGCTGCACGGACAGGGAACAATCAGCCCCAGCATTTT
.,TRBJ2-6,TRBD1,19,TRBV15,CATSRDRTGSSSGANVLTF,TGTGCCACCAGCAGAGATAGGACAGGGTCAAGTTCTGGGGCCAACGTCCTGACTTTC
.,TRBJ1-2,.,15,TRBV5-1,CASSLAKGSNYGYTF,TGCGCCAGCAGCTTGGCCAAGGGTTCTAACTATGGCTACACCTTC
.,TRBJ2-5,.,13,TRBV7-2,CASSFGGPETQYF,TGTGCCAGCAGCTTCGGGGGACCGGAGACCCAGTACTTC
.,TRBJ1-1,.,12,TRBV6-5,CASSPGRTEAFF,TGTGCCAGCAGCCCCGGACGCACTGAAGCTTTCTTT
.,TRBJ2-7,TRBD1,13,TRBV29-1,CSVEKTGGNEQYF,TGCAGCGTTGAAAAGACAGGGGGTAATGAGCAGTACTTC
once,TRBJ1-1,TRBD1,15,TRBV4-2,CASSQGHPGQGEAFF,TGTGCCAGCAGCCAAGGGCATCCGGGACAGGGTGAAGCTTTCTTT
.,TRBJ1-2,.,14,TRBV19,CASSTGLSRHGYTF,TGTGCCAGTAGTACCGGACTCTCGAGACATGGCTACACCTTC
.,TRBJ2-1,.,15,TRBV7-2,CASSLARGRWDEQFF,TGTGCCAGCAGCTTAGCGCGTGGGAGGTGGGATGAGCAGTTCTTC
.,TRBJ1-2,.,16,TRBV9,CASSPPPDSTNYGYTF,TGTGCCAGCAGCCCCCCCCCTGACAGCACTAACTATGGCTACACCTTC
.,TRBJ1-4,.,15,TRBV4-1,CASSQGVGGREKLFF,TGCGCCAGCAGCCAAGGGGTAGGGGGGAGGGAAAAACTGTTTTTT
.,TRBJ2-5,.,13,TRBV19,CASSGDGQETQYF,TGTGCCAGTAGTGGGGACGGACAAGAGACCCAGTACTTC
.,TRBJ2-1,TRBD2,16,TRBV5-6,CASSASGSASYNEQFF,TGTGCCAGCAGCGCGAGCGGGAGTGCGTCCTACAATGAGCAGTTCTTC
.,TRBJ1-2,TRBD1,13,TRBV5-8,CASSLPTGDGYTF,TGTGCCAGCAGCTTGCCTACAGGGGATGGCTACACCTTC
.,TRBJ2-1,.,15,TRBV7-9,CASSPGGFLGNEQFF,TGTGCCAGCAGCCCGGGGGGCTTCCTGGGGAATGAGCAGTTCTTC